The source of this T cell receptor (beta chain) is a study of blood T cells in healthy people across ages. Points from the study as a whole: CMV infection status of these donors was not known. Greater diversity and more naive CD4+ cells were seen in long-lived donors than in aged donors.

Through a sample-barcoded 5' primer and a J-beta primer mix, a second PCR was run for about 7 to 12 cycles. TCRdb re-derived calls from the 5' RACE reads in MiXCR, one entry per CDR3 protein. The data hold hundreds of thousands of distinct CDR3 sequences, with 40% to 65% observed a single time. This clonotype occurred a few times. What it recognizes is unknown. V was trimmed by 6 bases and J by 0 bases, leaving 12 bases between them. The germline V gene has CDR1 MNHEY and CDR2 SVGAGI. This CDR3 has 15 residues. The chain combines TRBV6-5 with TRBJ1-5; a weak D match, TRBD1 (6 bases). The sequence derives from a woman aged 80 or over in good health. The sequenced sample was blood. CDR3 sequence reads: CASSPWGHSNQPQHF. The CDR3 nucleotides read TGTGCCAGCAGCCCTTGGGGGCATAGCAATCAGCCCCAGCATTTT.